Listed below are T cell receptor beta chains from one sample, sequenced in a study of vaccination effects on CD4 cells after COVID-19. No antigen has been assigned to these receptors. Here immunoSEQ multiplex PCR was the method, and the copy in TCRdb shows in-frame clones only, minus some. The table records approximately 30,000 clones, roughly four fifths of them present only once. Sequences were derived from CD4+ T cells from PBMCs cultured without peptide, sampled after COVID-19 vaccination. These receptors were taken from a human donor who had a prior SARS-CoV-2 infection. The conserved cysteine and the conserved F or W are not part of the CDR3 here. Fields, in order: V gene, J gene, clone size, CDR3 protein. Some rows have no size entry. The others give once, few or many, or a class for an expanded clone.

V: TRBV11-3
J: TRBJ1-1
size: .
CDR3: ASSLDSPNTEAF

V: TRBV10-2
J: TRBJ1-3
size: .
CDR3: ASSRGRDGNTIY

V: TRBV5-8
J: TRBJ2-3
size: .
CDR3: ASSLYRGGDTDTQY

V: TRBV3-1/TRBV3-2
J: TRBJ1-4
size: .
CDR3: ASSRDRAEKLF

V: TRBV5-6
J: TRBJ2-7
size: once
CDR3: ASSLFGVEQY

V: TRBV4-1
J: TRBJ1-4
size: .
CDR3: ASSQATGTANEKLF

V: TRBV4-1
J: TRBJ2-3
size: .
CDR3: ASSLQGAGTDTQY

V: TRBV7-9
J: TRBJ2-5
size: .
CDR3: ASRLIGAQY

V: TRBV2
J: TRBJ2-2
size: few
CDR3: ASSIQGLVNTGELF

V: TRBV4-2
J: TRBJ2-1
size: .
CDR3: ASSPTGTTEGYNEQF

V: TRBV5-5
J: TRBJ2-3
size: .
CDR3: ASSHGGDSYTGAQY

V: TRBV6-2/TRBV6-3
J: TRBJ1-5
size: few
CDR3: ASSSRQGDQPQH

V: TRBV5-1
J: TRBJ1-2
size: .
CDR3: ASSLEGQGFPYGYT

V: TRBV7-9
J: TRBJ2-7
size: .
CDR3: ASSLGGGLYEQY

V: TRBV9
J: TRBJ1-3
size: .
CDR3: ASSVAPSYGNTIY

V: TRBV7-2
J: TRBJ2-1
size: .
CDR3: ASSLPRLAGGLRDEQF

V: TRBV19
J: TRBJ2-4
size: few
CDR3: ASSGGGGIPVAKNIQY

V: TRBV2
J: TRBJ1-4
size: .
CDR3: ASSGGRGDEKLF

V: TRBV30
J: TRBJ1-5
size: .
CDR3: AWSLSFGGNQPQH

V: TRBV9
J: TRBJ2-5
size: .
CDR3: ASITLYRPGQAGHETQY

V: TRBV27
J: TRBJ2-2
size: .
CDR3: ASSWLGRFTGELF

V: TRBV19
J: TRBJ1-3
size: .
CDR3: ASSLDSGNTIY

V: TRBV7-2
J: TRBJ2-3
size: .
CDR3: ASSLGTSSGRRY

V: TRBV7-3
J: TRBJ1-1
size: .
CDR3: ASSLFGGVNTEAF

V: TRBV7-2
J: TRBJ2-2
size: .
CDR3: ASSPNPAGATGELF

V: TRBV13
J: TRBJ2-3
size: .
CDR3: ASSLSNPSEITDTQY

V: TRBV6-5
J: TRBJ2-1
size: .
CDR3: ASRKPGLAGGEQF

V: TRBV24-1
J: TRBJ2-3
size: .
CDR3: ATSEGGGTGPPDTQY

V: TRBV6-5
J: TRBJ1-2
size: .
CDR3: ASSYYGADYGYT

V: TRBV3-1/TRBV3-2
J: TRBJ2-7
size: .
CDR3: ASRQGGKGYEQY

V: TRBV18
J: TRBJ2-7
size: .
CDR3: ASSPEAGPYEQY

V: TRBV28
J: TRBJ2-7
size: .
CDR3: ASSPFDRGSYEQY

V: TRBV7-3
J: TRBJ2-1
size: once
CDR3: ASSPPGGDRKEQF

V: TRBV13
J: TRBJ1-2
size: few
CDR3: ASRRGNVYVNYGYT

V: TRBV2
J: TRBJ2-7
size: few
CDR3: ASSADRVVDEQY

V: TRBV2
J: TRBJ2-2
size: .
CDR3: ASSGYEELF

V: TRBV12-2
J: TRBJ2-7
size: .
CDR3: ASRLAHLEAGVSYEQY

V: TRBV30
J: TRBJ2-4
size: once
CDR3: AWSLGEVKNIQY

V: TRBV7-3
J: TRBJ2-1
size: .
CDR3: ASSKSGGHYNEQF

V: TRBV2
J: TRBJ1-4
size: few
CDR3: ASSERSGAAEKLF

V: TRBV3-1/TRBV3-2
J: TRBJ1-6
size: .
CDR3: ASSRDGHSPLH

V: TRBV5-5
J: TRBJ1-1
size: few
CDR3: ASNHREGARDTEAF

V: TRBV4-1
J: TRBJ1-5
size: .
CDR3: ASSQDYNNQPQH

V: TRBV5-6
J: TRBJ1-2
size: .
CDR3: ASSVGILNDGGYT

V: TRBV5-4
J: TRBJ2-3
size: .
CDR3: ASSSRALPLTDTQY

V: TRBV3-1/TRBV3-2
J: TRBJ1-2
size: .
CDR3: ASSQDWQHAIYGYT

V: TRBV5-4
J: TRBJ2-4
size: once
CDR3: ASSYGTTKNIQY

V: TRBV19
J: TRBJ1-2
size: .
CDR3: ASSRVSYGYT

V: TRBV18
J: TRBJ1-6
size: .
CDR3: ASSPPDRASPLH

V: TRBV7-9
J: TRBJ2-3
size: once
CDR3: ASSDVAGGSTDTQY

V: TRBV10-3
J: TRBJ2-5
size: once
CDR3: AISENKGAGGETQY